This TCR beta chain was found in a study of blood T cell repertoires in COVID-19. The overall study: COVID-19 samples, acute and convalescent, were from the United States, Italy and Spain. The analysed material was cDNA or gDNA that came from T cells, B-cell-depleted T cells, or PBMCs.

This clone occurred once. Germline CDR1 SGHNT, CDR2 YYREEE (reference sequence). CDR3 length: 18 amino acids. V was cut by 4 bases and J by 3 bases, with 26 bases left in between. Method: immunoSEQ multiplex PCR; TCRdb's copy keeps in-frame clones and lacks some. The repertoire consists of about 98,000 clones, with 81% occurring once and the leading ten covering around 4%. The TCR originated in a man aged 60 to 69 with acute or convalescent COVID-19. The chain employs TRBV5-4 and TRBJ2-7, with a tentative D call TRBD2 (6 bases). The sample was peripheral blood. The CDR3 here is CASSDRTGQRGGFYEQYF. The CDR3, as DNA: TGTGCCAGCAGCGATCGAACAGGTCAACGTGGAGGGTTCTACGAGCAGTACTTC.